Shown below are 21 T cell receptor beta chains from a single sample sequenced in a study of T cells in localized non-small cell lung cancer. Clones were sequenced by immunoSEQ multiplex PCR, and TCRdb holds only the in-frame ones, with some missing. The sample gives over 30,000 clones, roughly three quarters of which show up once; 33% is in the top ten. The input for sequencing was peripheral blood, taken before any cancer treatment. These receptors came from a male donor at least 60 years old with stage II squamous cell lung carcinoma.

This clone was found a few times. The chain uses TRBV18 and TRBJ2-3; D possibly corresponds to TRBD1 (6 bases). The CDR3 has 14 residues. Germline V gene data show CDR1 as KGHSH and CDR2 as LQKENI. Trimming cost V 6 bases and J 1 base, with 11 bases left between them. The CDR3 protein is CASSPAGGTDTQYF. The CDR3 DNA reads TGTGCCAGCTCTCCGGCAGGGGGCACAGATACGCAGTATTTT.

The gene calls are TRBV5-6 and TRBJ1-1; D gene ambiguous. Per germline, CDR1 SGHDT and CDR2 YYEEEE. Deletions cut 1 base from V and 1 base from J, with 17 bases between. The CDR3 is 17 residues long. In DNA form, the CDR3 reads TGTGCCAGCAGCTTGTCGGCCGGGGATTATCGGAACACTGAAGCTTTCTTT. Amino acids: CASSLSAGDYRNTEAFF.

J is TRBJ2-7 and V is TRBV5-6; no reliable D call. This CDR3 has 15 amino acids. V was shortened by 3 bases and J by 3 bases, with 16 bases between the two germline ends. Germline lookup yields CDR1 SGHDT and CDR2 YYEEEE. CDR3 sequence (DNA): TGTGCCAGCAGCTACCCCCGGACCCGGGTCTACGAGCAGTACTTC. Translation gives CASSYPRTRVYEQYF.

This chain uses TRBV5-6 with TRBJ2-7; D could derive from TRBD1 or TRBD2 (5 bases each). Trimming stripped 4 bases from V and 6 bases from J, with 20 bases between. The CDR3 is made up of 15 amino acids. Looked up from germline, CDR1 is SGHDT and CDR2 is YYEEEE. In nucleotides, the CDR3 is TGTGCCAGCAGCATTGGACTCCAAGGGGTTCCCGAGCAGTACTTC. Translated, it gives CASSIGLQGVPEQYF. Using reference TRBV5-6 and TRBJ2-7 for the parts outside the CDR3, the full variable domain is DAGVTQSPTHLIKTRGQQVTLRCSPKSGHDTVSWYQQALGQGPQFIFQYYEEEERQRGNFPDRFSGHQFPNYSSELNVNALLLGDSALYLCASSIGLQGVPEQYFGPGTRLTVT.

V gene TRBV6-5 combines with J gene TRBJ1-1, with D perhaps TRBD1 (6 bases). Germline V lookup: CDR1 MNHEY, CDR2 SVGAGI. The CDR3 is 14 residues long. V lost 5 bases and J lost 1, with 11 bases in between. The CDR3 DNA sequence: TGTGCCAGCAGTAGGGGGACTTGGAACACTGAAGCTTTCTTT. Amino acid sequence: CASSRGTWNTEAFF.

The chain employs TRBV10-1 and TRBJ2-2; TRBD1 matches at 7 bases. This CDR3 is 16 amino acids long. Germline CDR1 is WNHNN and CDR2 is SYGVQD (reference sequence). V lost 6 bases and J lost 1; bases outside the gene matches: 8. The CDR3 nucleotides are TGCGCCAGCAGCCTAACAGGGGCTGGGAACACCGGGGAGCTGTTTTTT. Its translation: CASSLTGAGNTGELFF.

The chain is built from TRBV27 and TRBJ1-3, with a tentative D call TRBD1 (5 bases). The CDR3 is 15 residues long. Germline V gene data show CDR1 as MNHEY and CDR2 as SMNVEV (reference sequence). Trimming took 2 bases from V and 0 from J, leaving 8 bases between them. The CDR3 DNA reads as TGTGCCAGCAGTTTAGGAAGGGGCTCTGGAAACACCATATATTTT. This gives the protein CASSLGRGSGNTIYF.

V usage is TRBV10-3 and J usage is TRBJ2-3; 12 bases match TRBD2. The CDR3 contains 16 residues. V was pared by 4 bases and J by 0 bases, with 2 bases of the junction left unmatched. Per the germline V gene, CDR1 is ENHRY and CDR2 is SYGVKD. In DNA form, the CDR3 reads TGTGCCATCAGTGGAACTAGCGGGGGGAGCACAGATACGCAGTATTTT. This sequence encodes CAISGTSGGSTDTQYF.

The table lists this clone with a count of one. The CDR3 reads CASSLGVTGELFF. DNA of the CDR3: TGTGCCAGCAGCCTAGGGGTCACCGGGGAGCTGTTTTTT. This rearrangement joins TRBV11-3 to TRBJ2-2, with TRBD1 as a possible D gene (5 bases). The germline CDR1 and CDR2 sequences are SGHNT and YENEEA. Trimming removed 5 bases from V and 4 bases from J, with 8 bases in between. The CDR3 has 13 amino acids.

The chain carries TRBV29-1 and TRBJ1-3, with 7 bases identical to TRBD1. The CDR3 contains 15 residues. Germline-derived CDR1 and CDR2 are SQVTM and ANQGSEA. V was pared by 1 base and J by 7 bases, with 10 bases of the junction left unmatched. CDR3 sequence reads: CSVEGEGGSGNTIYF. The CDR3 DNA follows: TGCAGCGTTGAAGGGGAAGGGGGCTCGGGCAACACCATATATTTT.

The CDR3 sequence is CASSFRGGLYEQYF. CDR3 coding DNA: TGTGCCAGCAGCTTTCGGGGAGGACTTTACGAGCAGTACTTC. V gene TRBV5-6 combines with J gene TRBJ2-7, with D possibly TRBD2 on 6 matching bases. The CDR3 covers 14 residues. Between the trimmed V and J ends, which lost 2 bases and 4 bases, there was a span of 13 bases. Germline CDR1 is SGHDT and CDR2 is YYEEEE.

The chain joins TRBV6-6 to TRBJ2-1, with 11 bases lining up with TRBD2. This CDR3 contains 14 residues. The junction had 5 bases not matched to a gene; V was cut back by 6 bases and J by 7 bases. Germline V gives CDR1 MNHNY, CDR2 SVGAGI (reference sequence). The CDR3 sequence is CASSTRTSGNEQFF. CDR3 DNA: TGTGCCAGCAGCACGAGGACTAGCGGGAATGAGCAGTTCTTC.

The V gene is TRBV6-1, the J gene TRBJ1-1, with D perhaps matching TRBD1 (5 bases). This CDR3 has 15 residues. Germline V gene data show CDR1 as MNHNS and CDR2 as SASEGT. V gave up 2 bases and J gave up 5 bases, with 15 bases separating them. The DNA of the CDR3 is TGTGCCAGCAGTGAACGAGGGGCCGGGTCAACTGAAGCTTTCTTT. This translates into CASSERGAGSTEAFF.

The chain is built from TRBV9 and TRBJ2-7, with D perhaps assigned TRBD1 or TRBD2 (5 bases each). The V gene's germline CDR1 is SGDLS and CDR2 YYNGEE. Between the trimmed V and J ends, which lost 0 bases and 2 bases, there was a span of 15 bases. CDR3 size: 16 residues. The CDR3 loop reads CASSVGGRVEAYEQYF. The CDR3 nucleotides read TGTGCCAGCAGCGTAGGGGGGAGAGTCGAGGCCTACGAGCAGTACTTC. Drawing the rest from reference TRBV9 and TRBJ2-7, the complete variable domain is DSGVTQTPKHLITATGQRVTLRCSPRSGDLSVYWYQQSLDQGLQFLIQYYNGEERAKGNILERFSAQQFPDLHSELNLSSLELGDSALYFCASSVGGRVEAYEQYFGPGTRLTVT.

J is TRBJ1-3 and V is TRBV29-1; D possibly corresponds to TRBD1 (5 bases). The V gene's germline CDR1 is SQVTM and CDR2 ANQGSEA. This CDR3 has 13 residues. Trimming removed 2 bases at V and 3 bases at J, with 8 bases between. CDR3 in amino acids: CSVERQFGNTIYF. The CDR3 DNA is TGCAGCGTTGAAAGACAGTTTGGAAACACCATATATTTT.

The sample holds a few counts of this clone. The V and J genes are TRBV7-8 and TRBJ1-4; D unresolved. This CDR3 comprises 18 residues. V shed 5 bases and J shed 1 base, with 20 bases lying between them. Germline V gives CDR1 SGHVS, CDR2 FQNEAQ. Here the CDR3 reads CASSLTARLVGTNEKLFF. The CDR3 DNA sequence: TGTGCCAGCAGCCTAACGGCACGGTTAGTCGGAACTAATGAAAAACTGTTTTTT. The entire variable domain, with the rest obtained from reference TRBV7-8 and TRBJ1-4, is as follows: GAGVSQSPRYKVAKRGQDVALRCDPISGHVSLFWYQQALGQGPEFLTYFQNEAQLDKSGLPSDRFFAERPEGSVSTLKIQRTQQEDSAVYLCASSLTARLVGTNEKLFFGSGTQLSVL.

The chain links TRBV7-9 to TRBJ2-5, with 8 positions matching TRBD1. J gave up 4 bases and V 5 bases, and 6 bases lay outside the gene matches. The germline V gene has CDR1 SEHNR and CDR2 FQNEAQ (reference sequence). The CDR3 spans 14 residues. CDR3 region: CASSTGGSGETQYF. For the CDR3, the DNA is TGTGCCAGCAGCACAGGGGGTTCGGGAGAGACCCAGTACTTC.

This clone has only one observation. The chain has TRBV5-1 and TRBJ1-6; 7 nucleotides agree with TRBD1. Germline CDR1 reads SGHRS; CDR2 reads YFSETQ. The trim removed 0 bases at V and 9 bases at J, leaving 9 bases unmatched. The CDR3 loop spans 16 amino acids. In DNA form, the CDR3 reads TGCGCCAGCAGCTTGGACGGACAGGCGCAGGGTTCACCCCTCCACTTT. Translating gives CASSLDGQAQGSPLHF. The full variable domain, rest sourced from reference TRBV5-1 and TRBJ1-6, is KAGVTQTPRYLIKTRGQQVTLSCSPISGHRSVSWYQQTPGQGLQFLFEYFSETQRNKGNFPGRFSGRQFSNSRSEMNVSTLELGDSALYLCASSLDGQAQGSPLHFGNGTRLTVT.

The chain combines TRBV2 with TRBJ2-2; D is unresolved. This CDR3 has 12 amino acids. Germline CDR1 is SNHLY and CDR2 is FYNNEI. Trimming pared 8 bases from V and 5 bases from J, leaving 9 bases between. The CDR3 DNA sequence: TGTGCCAGCGGCAGGATAACCGGGGAGCTGTTTTTT. Translated, it gives CASGRITGELFF.

The chain links TRBV9 to TRBJ2-2; 9 bases align to TRBD2. Germline-derived CDR1 and CDR2 are SGDLS and YYNGEE. J lost 1 base, V lost 0 bases, and 1 base had no gene match. This CDR3 is built from 16 residues. CDR3 in amino acids: CASSVELAGNTGELFF. The DNA of the CDR3 is TGTGCCAGCAGCGTAGAACTAGCGGGGAACACCGGGGAGCTGTTTTTT.

V and J are TRBV5-1 and TRBJ2-5; D is unclear. The V gene lost 1 base and the J gene lost 4 bases, with 20 bases spanning the gap. The CDR3 contains 17 residues. Germline CDR1 and CDR2: SGHRS and YFSETQ. The CDR3 DNA reads as TGCGCCAGCAGCTTGCCACCGCTGGGCTCGGGCTCAGAGACCCAGTACTTC. Translation gives CASSLPPLGSGSETQYF.